The rows below give T cell receptor beta chains drawn from one sample of a study of blood T cells in healthy people across ages. TCRdb re-derived calls from the 5' RACE reads in MiXCR, one entry per CDR3 protein. The data hold around 1,700,000 distinct CDR3 sequences, with over 25% observed a single time. Material for sequencing was blood. The receptors stem from a woman in her twenties or thirties in good health. Each CDR3 is given with its conserved first and last residue. D genes are given only for firm matches. Clone size appears in some rows only: once, few, many, or a class for an expanded clone.

d_gene: NA
j_gene: TRBJ1-5
v_gene: TRBV12-3/TRBV12-4
len: 13
abundance: few
CDR3nt: TGTGCCAGCAGCCGGGGCAGCCTTGAGCCCCAGCATTTT
CDR3aa: CASSRGSLEPQHF

d_gene: TRBD2
j_gene: TRBJ2-7
v_gene: TRBV29-1
len: 14
abundance: many
CDR3nt: TGCAGCGTGGAGACTAGCGGGGGCCCCTACGAGCAGTACTTC
CDR3aa: CSVETSGGPYEQYF

d_gene: TRBD1
j_gene: TRBJ2-3
v_gene: TRBV7-3
len: 13
abundance: many
CDR3nt: TGCGCCAGCAGCTTGGGACAGACAGATACGCAGTATTTT
CDR3aa: CASSLGQTDTQYF

d_gene: NA
j_gene: TRBJ2-1
v_gene: TRBV14
len: 15
abundance: few
CDR3nt: TGTGCCAGCAGCCTGGACCAAAGCTCCTACAATGAGCAGTTCTTC
CDR3aa: CASSLDQSSYNEQFF

d_gene: NA
j_gene: TRBJ1-1
v_gene: TRBV20-1
len: 15
abundance: few
CDR3nt: TGCAGTGCTAGAGGGACGAACCAGGGTAACACTGAAGCTTTCTTT
CDR3aa: CSARGTNQGNTEAFF

d_gene: TRBD2
j_gene: TRBJ2-7
v_gene: TRBV20-1
len: 14
abundance: many
CDR3nt: TGCAGTGCTAGTCTACTAGCGGGAGGAGACGAGCAGTACTTC
CDR3aa: CSASLLAGGDEQYF

d_gene: NA
j_gene: TRBJ1-6
v_gene: TRBV2
len: 13
abundance: NA
CDR3nt: TGTGCCGGCAAAAGACGGGCTAATTCACCCCTCCACTTT
CDR3aa: CAGKRRANSPLHF

d_gene: TRBD1
j_gene: TRBJ1-4
v_gene: TRBV24-1
len: 14
abundance: NA
CDR3nt: TGTGCCACCTCAACCGGGACAGGGGACGAAAAACGGTTTTTT
CDR3aa: CATSTGTGDEKRFF

d_gene: NA
j_gene: TRBJ2-5
v_gene: TRBV7-2
len: 15
abundance: NA
CDR3nt: TGTGCCAGCCTGGCCCTATCAGGACTACAAGAGACCCAGTACTTC
CDR3aa: CASLALSGLQETQYF

d_gene: NA
j_gene: TRBJ2-3
v_gene: TRBV4-1
len: 16
abundance: NA
CDR3nt: TGCGCCAGCAGCCTCCCACAAGGGGTGGGCACAGATACGCAGTATTTT
CDR3aa: CASSLPQGVGTDTQYF

d_gene: NA
j_gene: TRBJ2-3
v_gene: TRBV20-1
len: 14
abundance: NA
CDR3nt: TGCAGTGCTAGTGGCAGGGCCAGCGGGGATACGCAGTATTTT
CDR3aa: CSASGRASGDTQYF

d_gene: NA
j_gene: TRBJ2-7
v_gene: TRBV29-1
len: 10
abundance: many
CDR3nt: TGCAGCGTTGTCCTGGGGGAGCAGTACTTC
CDR3aa: CSVVLGEQYF

d_gene: TRBD1
j_gene: TRBJ1-4
v_gene: TRBV18
len: 16
abundance: NA
CDR3nt: TGTGCCAGCTCACCTCTACAGGGGGGTGCTGGTGAAAAACTGTTTTTT
CDR3aa: CASSPLQGGAGEKLFF

d_gene: NA
j_gene: TRBJ2-5
v_gene: TRBV3-1
len: 13
abundance: NA
CDR3nt: TGTGCCTGCAGCTGGGGGTCACAAGAGACCCAGTACTTC
CDR3aa: CACSWGSQETQYF

d_gene: TRBD1
j_gene: TRBJ1-6
v_gene: TRBV7-9
len: 14
abundance: NA
CDR3nt: TGTGCCAGCAGCTTAGAGACAGGGTATTCACCCCTCCACTTT
CDR3aa: CASSLETGYSPLHF

d_gene: NA
j_gene: TRBJ2-1
v_gene: TRBV6-6
len: 13
abundance: many
CDR3nt: TGTGCCAGCAGTTACTTAGGTCCGGATGAGCAGTTCTTC
CDR3aa: CASSYLGPDEQFF

d_gene: NA
j_gene: TRBJ1-1
v_gene: TRBV10-3
len: 14
abundance: few
CDR3nt: TGTGCCATCACTGAAGGACGGAAGAACACTGAAGCTTTCTTT
CDR3aa: CAITEGRKNTEAFF

d_gene: TRBD1
j_gene: TRBJ2-3
v_gene: TRBV4-1
len: 17
abundance: NA
CDR3nt: TGCGCCAGCAGCCACCTAACGGGACAGGGGGCCGCAGATACGCAGTATTTT
CDR3aa: CASSHLTGQGAADTQYF

d_gene: TRBD2
j_gene: TRBJ2-1
v_gene: TRBV7-8
len: 15
abundance: few
CDR3nt: TGTGCCAGCAGCTTACGGGAGGGCTCCTACAATGAGCAGTTCTTC
CDR3aa: CASSLREGSYNEQFF

d_gene: NA
j_gene: TRBJ1-2
v_gene: TRBV6-1
len: 13
abundance: NA
CDR3nt: TGTGCCAGCAGTGACTCCCCTGTCTATGGCTACACCTTC
CDR3aa: CASSDSPVYGYTF

d_gene: NA
j_gene: TRBJ2-5
v_gene: TRBV7-7
len: 14
abundance: few
CDR3nt: TGTGCCAGCAGCACTCAGCCAGGGGCCAGGACCCAGTACTTC
CDR3aa: CASSTQPGARTQYF

d_gene: NA
j_gene: TRBJ2-7
v_gene: TRBV15
len: 14
abundance: many
CDR3nt: TGTGCCACCAGCAGAGATGTCTTGAGGAGCGAGCAGTACTTC
CDR3aa: CATSRDVLRSEQYF

d_gene: TRBD1
j_gene: TRBJ2-5
v_gene: TRBV20-1
len: 14
abundance: many
CDR3nt: TGCAGTGCTCTCCTCCGACAGGGAACGGAGACCCAGTACTTC
CDR3aa: CSALLRQGTETQYF

d_gene: TRBD1
j_gene: TRBJ2-2
v_gene: TRBV5-1
len: 15
abundance: NA
CDR3nt: TGCGCCAGCAGCCCCGGGACAGAAGGGACCGGGGAGCTGTTTTTT
CDR3aa: CASSPGTEGTGELFF

d_gene: TRBD1
j_gene: TRBJ2-7
v_gene: TRBV3-1
len: 14
abundance: few
CDR3nt: TGTGCCAGCAGCCAAGGTCGGCAGGGGGCCGAGCAGTACTTC
CDR3aa: CASSQGRQGAEQYF

d_gene: NA
j_gene: TRBJ2-5
v_gene: TRBV7-3
len: 15
abundance: few
CDR3nt: TGTGCCAGCAGTAACGTCGGGACACCTCAAGAGACCCAGTACTTC
CDR3aa: CASSNVGTPQETQYF

d_gene: NA
j_gene: TRBJ2-5
v_gene: TRBV20-1
len: 15
abundance: many
CDR3nt: TGCAGTGCTAGCTCCGGATGGGGACCTAAAGAGACCCAGTACTTC
CDR3aa: CSASSGWGPKETQYF

d_gene: NA
j_gene: TRBJ2-3
v_gene: TRBV7-2
len: 15
abundance: NA
CDR3nt: TGTGCCAGCAGCTTAATGGGGGGCAGGGGAGATACGCAGTATTTT
CDR3aa: CASSLMGGRGDTQYF

d_gene: TRBD2
j_gene: TRBJ2-1
v_gene: TRBV25-1
len: 15
abundance: NA
CDR3nt: TGTGCCAGCAGTGTTCCGGGACTAGCGGGAGGGCAGCAGTTCTTC
CDR3aa: CASSVPGLAGGQQFF

d_gene: NA
j_gene: TRBJ2-1
v_gene: TRBV15
len: 15
abundance: NA
CDR3nt: TGTTCCACCAGCAGAGACGGGAGCTCCTACAATGAGCAGTTCTTC
CDR3aa: CSTSRDGSSYNEQFF

d_gene: NA
j_gene: TRBJ1-2
v_gene: TRBV20-1
len: 14
abundance: few
CDR3nt: TGCAGTGCTAGAGTTCAGGCGGGTAACTATGGCTACACCTTC
CDR3aa: CSARVQAGNYGYTF

d_gene: TRBD1
j_gene: TRBJ2-2
v_gene: TRBV12-3/TRBV12-4
len: 17
abundance: NA
CDR3nt: TGTGCCAGCAGTCACCGGGACAGGGGGTTGAGCACCGGGGAACTGTTTTTT
CDR3aa: CASSHRDRGLSTGELFF

d_gene: NA
j_gene: TRBJ1-3
v_gene: TRBV4-2
len: 19
abundance: few
CDR3nt: TGTGCCAGCAGCCAAGAAAATGGGAGGCGTTATAACTCTGGAAACACCATATATTTT
CDR3aa: CASSQENGRRYNSGNTIYF

d_gene: TRBD1
j_gene: TRBJ2-1
v_gene: TRBV24-1
len: 15
abundance: NA
CDR3nt: TGTGCCACCAGTGATAGGGACAGGGAATTGAATGAGCAGTTCTTC
CDR3aa: CATSDRDRELNEQFF

d_gene: NA
j_gene: TRBJ1-5
v_gene: TRBV7-2
len: 13
abundance: few
CDR3nt: TGTGCCAGCACCGTCATGGGCAATCAGCCCCAGCATTTT
CDR3aa: CASTVMGNQPQHF

d_gene: NA
j_gene: TRBJ1-2
v_gene: TRBV29-1
len: 13
abundance: few
CDR3nt: TGCAGCGTTGAGGGAGGGGGAAGGTATGGCTACACCTTC
CDR3aa: CSVEGGGRYGYTF

d_gene: NA
j_gene: TRBJ2-2
v_gene: TRBV5-5
len: 15
abundance: few
CDR3nt: TGTGCCAGCAGCTTTTTCAGGACGAACACCGGGGAGCTGTTTTTT
CDR3aa: CASSFFRTNTGELFF

d_gene: NA
j_gene: TRBJ2-5
v_gene: TRBV7-3
len: 13
abundance: NA
CDR3nt: TGTGCCAGCAGCTTAACAGCTGTCGGGACCCAGTACTTC
CDR3aa: CASSLTAVGTQYF

d_gene: NA
j_gene: TRBJ2-1
v_gene: TRBV7-2
len: 14
abundance: NA
CDR3nt: TGTGCCAGCAGCTTAACCTCCTCGGAGGTTGGGCAGTTCTTC
CDR3aa: CASSLTSSEVGQFF

d_gene: NA
j_gene: TRBJ2-7
v_gene: TRBV5-1
len: 15
abundance: many
CDR3nt: TGCGCCAGCAGCTTAACGGGGGACCCATCCTACGAGCAGTACTTC
CDR3aa: CASSLTGDPSYEQYF

d_gene: TRBD2
j_gene: TRBJ2-1
v_gene: TRBV5-1
len: 16
abundance: NA
CDR3nt: TGCGCCAGCAGCTTGGATGTAGCGGGGGGCTACAATGAGCAGTTCTTC
CDR3aa: CASSLDVAGGYNEQFF

d_gene: NA
j_gene: TRBJ1-4
v_gene: TRBV4-1
len: 15
abundance: few
CDR3nt: TGCGCCAGCAGCCTCCAGGGGTTCACTAATGAAAAACTGTTTTTT
CDR3aa: CASSLQGFTNEKLFF

d_gene: NA
j_gene: TRBJ2-5
v_gene: TRBV12-3/TRBV12-4
len: 14
abundance: NA
CDR3nt: TGTGCCAGCAGTTTTGGCCCTGGACAAGAGACCCAGTACTTC
CDR3aa: CASSFGPGQETQYF

d_gene: TRBD2
j_gene: TRBJ2-1
v_gene: TRBV20-1
len: 14
abundance: few
CDR3nt: TGCAGTGCCGGAAGTGCCGGGGGGGCCAATGAGCAGTTCTTC
CDR3aa: CSAGSAGGANEQFF

d_gene: NA
j_gene: TRBJ2-1
v_gene: TRBV6-5
len: 15
abundance: NA
CDR3nt: TGTGCCAGCTGCCTCGACAGGACCTGCTACAATGAGCAGTTCTTC
CDR3aa: CASCLDRTCYNEQFF

d_gene: TRBD1
j_gene: TRBJ2-7
v_gene: TRBV5-5
len: 15
abundance: many
CDR3nt: TGTGCCAGCAGCGTAGCCGGGACAGGACCCTACGAGCAGTACTTC
CDR3aa: CASSVAGTGPYEQYF

d_gene: NA
j_gene: TRBJ1-2
v_gene: TRBV4-1
len: 16
abundance: NA
CDR3nt: TGCGCCAGCAGCGATATCGGACGGGGGCGCGACTATGGCTACACCTTC
CDR3aa: CASSDIGRGRDYGYTF

d_gene: NA
j_gene: TRBJ1-2
v_gene: TRBV6-5
len: 14
abundance: many
CDR3nt: TGTGCCAGCAGCCCTAAGGGGGGGGGAACGAGCTACACCTTC
CDR3aa: CASSPKGGGTSYTF

d_gene: NA
j_gene: TRBJ1-6
v_gene: TRBV6-5
len: 15
abundance: NA
CDR3nt: TGTGCCAGCAGTTACTCGGAAGGAAATAATTCACCCCTCCACTTT
CDR3aa: CASSYSEGNNSPLHF

d_gene: TRBD2
j_gene: TRBJ2-1
v_gene: TRBV20-1
len: 15
abundance: once
CDR3nt: TGCAGTGCTAGCGAGGGTCGGGGACTACGATATGAGCAGTTCTTC
CDR3aa: CSASEGRGLRYEQFF

d_gene: NA
j_gene: TRBJ1-2
v_gene: TRBV4-3
len: 15
abundance: few
CDR3nt: TGCGCCAGCAGCCAAGATTGGGGGAGGATCTATGGCTACACCTTC
CDR3aa: CASSQDWGRIYGYTF

d_gene: NA
j_gene: TRBJ2-7
v_gene: TRBV7-2
len: 16
abundance: many
CDR3nt: TGTGCCAGCAGCTTAGGGACAGCCGATATCTCCTACGAGCAGTACTTC
CDR3aa: CASSLGTADISYEQYF

d_gene: NA
j_gene: TRBJ2-3
v_gene: TRBV11-2
len: 15
abundance: NA
CDR3nt: TGTGCCAGCAGCTTAGATGGGCTAGCCCCAGATACGCAGTATTTT
CDR3aa: CASSLDGLAPDTQYF

d_gene: NA
j_gene: TRBJ1-6
v_gene: TRBV4-3
len: 16
abundance: few
CDR3nt: TGCGCCAGCAGCCAACGTGTAGGGTTGAGTAATTCACCCCTCCACTTT
CDR3aa: CASSQRVGLSNSPLHF

d_gene: TRBD2
j_gene: TRBJ2-1
v_gene: TRBV20-1
len: 14
abundance: NA
CDR3nt: TGCAGTGCTAAACCGGGACTAGCGGGTCGGGAGCAGTTCTTC
CDR3aa: CSAKPGLAGREQFF

d_gene: NA
j_gene: TRBJ2-3
v_gene: TRBV29-1
len: 11
abundance: few
CDR3nt: TGCAGCGTTGCGCCCCCTGAGGGGCAGTATTTT
CDR3aa: CSVAPPEGQYF

d_gene: TRBD1
j_gene: TRBJ1-5
v_gene: TRBV7-2
len: 13
abundance: many
CDR3nt: TGTGCCAGCAGCTCGGACAGGGACCAGCCCCAGCATTTT
CDR3aa: CASSSDRDQPQHF

d_gene: NA
j_gene: TRBJ2-6
v_gene: TRBV7-3
len: 17
abundance: many
CDR3nt: TGTGCCAGCAGCTCCCAGGCAGCCCGCTCTGGGGCCAACGTCCTGACTTTC
CDR3aa: CASSSQAARSGANVLTF

d_gene: NA
j_gene: TRBJ2-5
v_gene: TRBV5-1
len: 16
abundance: few
CDR3nt: TGCGCCAGCAGCCCCTCAGGGTCGGGAAACCAAGAGACCCAGTACTTC
CDR3aa: CASSPSGSGNQETQYF

d_gene: NA
j_gene: TRBJ2-3
v_gene: TRBV29-1
len: 13
abundance: many
CDR3nt: TGCAGCGTTGGAGGGATCAGCACAGATACGCAGTATTTT
CDR3aa: CSVGGISTDTQYF